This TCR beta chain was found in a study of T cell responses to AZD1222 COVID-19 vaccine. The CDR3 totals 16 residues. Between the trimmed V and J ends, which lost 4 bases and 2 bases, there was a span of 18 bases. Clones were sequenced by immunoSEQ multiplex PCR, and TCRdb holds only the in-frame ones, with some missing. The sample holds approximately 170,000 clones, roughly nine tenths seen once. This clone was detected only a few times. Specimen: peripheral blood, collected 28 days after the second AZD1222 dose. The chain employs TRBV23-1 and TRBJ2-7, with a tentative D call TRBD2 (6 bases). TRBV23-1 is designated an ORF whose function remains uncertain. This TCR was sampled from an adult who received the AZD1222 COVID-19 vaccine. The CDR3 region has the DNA TGCGCCAGCAGTCCTACCGATGGGGCGGGGCCCTACGAGCAGTACTTC. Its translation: CASSPTDGAGPYEQYF.